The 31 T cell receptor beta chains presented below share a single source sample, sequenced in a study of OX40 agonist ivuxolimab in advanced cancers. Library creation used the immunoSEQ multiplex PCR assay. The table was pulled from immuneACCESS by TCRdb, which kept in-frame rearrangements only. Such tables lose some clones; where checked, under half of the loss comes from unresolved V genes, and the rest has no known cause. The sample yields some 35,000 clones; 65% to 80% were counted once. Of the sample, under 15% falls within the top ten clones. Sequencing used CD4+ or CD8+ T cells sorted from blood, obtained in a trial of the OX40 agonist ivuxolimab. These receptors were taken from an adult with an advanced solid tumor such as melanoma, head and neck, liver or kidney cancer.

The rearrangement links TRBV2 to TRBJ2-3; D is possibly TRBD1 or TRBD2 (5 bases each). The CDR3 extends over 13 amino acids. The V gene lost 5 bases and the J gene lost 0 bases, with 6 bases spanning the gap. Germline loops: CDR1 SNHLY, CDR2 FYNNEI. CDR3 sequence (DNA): TGTGCCAGCAGTTGGGGGAGCACAGATACGCAGTATTTT. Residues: CASSWGSTDTQYF.

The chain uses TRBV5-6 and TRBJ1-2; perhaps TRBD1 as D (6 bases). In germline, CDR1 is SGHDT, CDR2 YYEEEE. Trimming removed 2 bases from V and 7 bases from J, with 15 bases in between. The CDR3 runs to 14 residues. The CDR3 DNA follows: TGTGCCAGCAGCTTAAGGGCAGGGGAGGGTGGCTACACCTTC. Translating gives CASSLRAGEGGYTF.

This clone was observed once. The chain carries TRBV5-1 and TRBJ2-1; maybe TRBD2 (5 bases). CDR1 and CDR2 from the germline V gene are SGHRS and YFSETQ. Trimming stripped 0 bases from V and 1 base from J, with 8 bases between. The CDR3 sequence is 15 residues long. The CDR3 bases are TGCGCCAGCAGCTTGGTCCCGGGATCCTACAATGAGCAGTTCTTC. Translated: CASSLVPGSYNEQFF.

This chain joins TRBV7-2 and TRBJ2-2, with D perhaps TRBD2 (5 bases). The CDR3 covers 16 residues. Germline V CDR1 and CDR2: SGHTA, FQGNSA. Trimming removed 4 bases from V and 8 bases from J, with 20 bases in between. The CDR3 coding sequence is TGTGCCAGCAGCTCCATTGGCGGGCAGACGGGGGGGGAGCTGTTTTTT. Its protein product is CASSSIGGQTGGELFF.

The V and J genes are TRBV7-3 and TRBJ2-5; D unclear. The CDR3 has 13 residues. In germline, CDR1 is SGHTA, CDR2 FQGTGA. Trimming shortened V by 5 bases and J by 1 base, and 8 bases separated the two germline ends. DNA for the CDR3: TGTGCCAGCAGCCCAGGTTCCCAAGAGACCCAGTACTTC. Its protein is CASSPGSQETQYF.

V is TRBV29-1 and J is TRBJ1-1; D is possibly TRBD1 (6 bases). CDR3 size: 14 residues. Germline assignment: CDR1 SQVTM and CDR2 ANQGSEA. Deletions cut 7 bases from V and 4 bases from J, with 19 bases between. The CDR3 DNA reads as TGCAGCGCCTTGTTACAGGGAAAGGGCACTGAAGCTTTCTTT. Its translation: CSALLQGKGTEAFF. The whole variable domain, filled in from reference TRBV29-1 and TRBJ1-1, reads SAVISQKPSRDICQRGTSLTIQCQVDSQVTMMFWYRQQPGQSLTLIATANQGSEATYESGFVIDKFPISRPNLTFSTLTVSNMSPEDSSIYLCSALLQGKGTEAFFGQGTRLTVV.

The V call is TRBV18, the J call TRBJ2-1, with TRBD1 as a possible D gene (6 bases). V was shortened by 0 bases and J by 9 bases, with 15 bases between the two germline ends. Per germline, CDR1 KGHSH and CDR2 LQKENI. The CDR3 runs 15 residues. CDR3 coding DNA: TGTGCCAGCTCACCACCGAATTTGGGGGCGTCTGAGCAGTTCTTC. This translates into CASSPPNLGASEQFF. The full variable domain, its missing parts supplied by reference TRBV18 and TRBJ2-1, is NAGVMQNPRHLVRRRGQEARLRCSPMKGHSHVYWYRQLPEEGLKFMVYLQKENIIDESGMPKERFSAEFPKEGPSILRIQQVVRGDSAAYFCASSPPNLGASEQFFGPGTRLTVL.

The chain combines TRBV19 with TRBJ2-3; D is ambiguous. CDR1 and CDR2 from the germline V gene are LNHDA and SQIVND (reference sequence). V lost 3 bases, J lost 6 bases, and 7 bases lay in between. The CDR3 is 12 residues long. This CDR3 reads CASSIQGDTQYF. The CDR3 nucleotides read TGTGCCAGTAGTATCCAAGGGGATACGCAGTATTTT.

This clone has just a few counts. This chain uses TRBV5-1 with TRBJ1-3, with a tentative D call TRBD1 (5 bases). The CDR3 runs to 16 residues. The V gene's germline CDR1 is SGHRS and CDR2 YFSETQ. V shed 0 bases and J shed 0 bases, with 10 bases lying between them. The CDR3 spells CASSLGGTDSGNTIYF. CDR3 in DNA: TGCGCCAGCAGCTTGGGGGGGACGGACTCTGGAAACACCATATATTTT.

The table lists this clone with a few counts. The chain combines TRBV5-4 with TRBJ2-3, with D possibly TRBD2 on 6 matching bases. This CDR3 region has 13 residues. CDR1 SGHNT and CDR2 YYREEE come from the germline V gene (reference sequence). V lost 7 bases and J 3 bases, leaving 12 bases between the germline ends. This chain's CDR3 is CASGLLATDTQYF. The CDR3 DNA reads TGTGCCAGCGGCCTTCTAGCGACAGATACGCAGTATTTT.

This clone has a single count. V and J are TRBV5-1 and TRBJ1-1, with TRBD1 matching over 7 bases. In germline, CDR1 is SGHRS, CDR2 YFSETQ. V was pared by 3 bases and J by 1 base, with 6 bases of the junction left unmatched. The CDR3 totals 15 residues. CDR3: CASSSRGTENTEAFF. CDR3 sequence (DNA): TGCGCCAGCAGCTCACGAGGGACAGAGAACACTGAAGCTTTCTTT.

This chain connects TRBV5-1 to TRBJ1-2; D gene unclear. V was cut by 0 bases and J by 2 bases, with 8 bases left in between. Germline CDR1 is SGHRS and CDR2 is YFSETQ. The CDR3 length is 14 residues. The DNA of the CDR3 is TGCGCCAGCAGCTTGGACGTCCGAAACTATGGCTACACCTTC. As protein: CASSLDVRNYGYTF.

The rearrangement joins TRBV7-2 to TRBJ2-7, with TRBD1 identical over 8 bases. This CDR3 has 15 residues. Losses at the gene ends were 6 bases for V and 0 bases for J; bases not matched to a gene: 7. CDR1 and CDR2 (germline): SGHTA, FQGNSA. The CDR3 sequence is CASRKDRASSYEQYF. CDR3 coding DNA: TGTGCCAGCAGGAAGGACAGGGCTAGCTCCTACGAGCAGTACTTC.

The DNA for the CDR3 is TGTGCCAGCTCCTTGGGGCGATCCTACAATGAGCAGTTCTTC. Amino acids: CASSLGRSYNEQFF. This chain joins TRBV6-5 and TRBJ2-1; the D gene is possibly TRBD1 (5 bases). Deletions cut 8 bases from V and 1 base from J, with 12 bases between. Looked up from germline, CDR1 is MNHEY and CDR2 is SVGAGI. The CDR3 contains 14 residues.

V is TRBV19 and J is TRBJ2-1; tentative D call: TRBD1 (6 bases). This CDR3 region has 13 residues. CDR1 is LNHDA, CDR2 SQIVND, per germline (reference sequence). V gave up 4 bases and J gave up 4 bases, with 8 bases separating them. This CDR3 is CASSTGQYNEQFF. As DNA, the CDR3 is TGTGCCAGTAGTACCGGACAGTACAATGAGCAGTTCTTC.

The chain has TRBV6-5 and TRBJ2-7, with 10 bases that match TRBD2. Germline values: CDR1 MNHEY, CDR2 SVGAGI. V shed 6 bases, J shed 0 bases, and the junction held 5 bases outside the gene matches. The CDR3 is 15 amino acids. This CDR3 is CASRRKREGSYEQYF. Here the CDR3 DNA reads TGTGCCAGCAGACGAAAGCGGGAGGGCTCCTACGAGCAGTACTTC.

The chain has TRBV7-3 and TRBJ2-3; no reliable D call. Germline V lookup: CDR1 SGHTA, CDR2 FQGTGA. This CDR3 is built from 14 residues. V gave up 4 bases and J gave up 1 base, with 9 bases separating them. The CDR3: CASSSISGTDTQYF. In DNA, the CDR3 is TGTGCCAGCAGCTCAATTTCAGGCACAGATACGCAGTATTTT.

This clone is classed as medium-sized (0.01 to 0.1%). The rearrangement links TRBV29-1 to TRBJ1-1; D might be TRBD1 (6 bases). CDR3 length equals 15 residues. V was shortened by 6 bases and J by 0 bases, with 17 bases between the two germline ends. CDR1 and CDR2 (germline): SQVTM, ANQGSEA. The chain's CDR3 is CSVRRTERLNTEAFF. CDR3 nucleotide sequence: TGCAGCGTCCGGAGGACAGAACGGTTGAACACTGAAGCTTTCTTT.

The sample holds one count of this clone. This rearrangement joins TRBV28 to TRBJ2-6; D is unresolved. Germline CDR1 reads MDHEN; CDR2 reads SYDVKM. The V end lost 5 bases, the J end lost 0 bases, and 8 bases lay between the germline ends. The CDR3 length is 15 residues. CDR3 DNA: TGTGCCAGCAGTGCAGTCGGCTCTGGGGCCAACGTCCTGACTTTC. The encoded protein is CASSAVGSGANVLTF.

CDR3: CASSRGDNPYGYTF. The DNA of the CDR3 is TGTGCCAGCAGCCGAGGGGACAATCCCTATGGCTACACCTTC. V and J are TRBV7-2 and TRBJ1-2; possibly TRBD1 for D (6 bases). This CDR3 comprises 14 residues. Germline V CDR1 and CDR2: SGHTA, FQGNSA. Trimming took off 5 bases at V and 4 bases at J, with 14 bases between the two ends.

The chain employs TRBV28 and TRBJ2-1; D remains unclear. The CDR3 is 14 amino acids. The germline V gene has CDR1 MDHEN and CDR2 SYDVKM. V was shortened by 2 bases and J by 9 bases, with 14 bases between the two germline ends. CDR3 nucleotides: TGTGCCAGCAGTTTACCCCCTCCTAGGGTTGAGCAGTTCTTC. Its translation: CASSLPPPRVEQFF.

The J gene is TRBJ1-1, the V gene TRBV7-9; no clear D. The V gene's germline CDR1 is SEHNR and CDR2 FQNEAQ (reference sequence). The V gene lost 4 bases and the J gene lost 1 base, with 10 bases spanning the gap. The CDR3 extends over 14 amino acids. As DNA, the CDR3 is TGTGCCAGCAGCTCGCGACACGAGAACACTGAAGCTTTCTTT. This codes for CASSSRHENTEAFF.

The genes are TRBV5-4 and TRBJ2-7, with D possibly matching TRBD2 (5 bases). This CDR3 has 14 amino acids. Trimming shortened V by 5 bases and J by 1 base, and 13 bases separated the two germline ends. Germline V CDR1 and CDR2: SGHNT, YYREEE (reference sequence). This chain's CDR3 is CASSGPGISYEQYF. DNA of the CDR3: TGTGCCAGCAGTGGTCCCGGGATTTCCTACGAGCAGTACTTC.

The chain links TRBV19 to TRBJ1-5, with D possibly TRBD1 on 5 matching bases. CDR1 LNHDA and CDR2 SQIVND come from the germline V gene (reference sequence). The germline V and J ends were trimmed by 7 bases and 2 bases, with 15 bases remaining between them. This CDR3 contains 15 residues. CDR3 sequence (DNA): TGTGCCAGTACCGCAGACAGTGCGGGCAATCAGCCCCAGCATTTT. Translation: CASTADSAGNQPQHF.

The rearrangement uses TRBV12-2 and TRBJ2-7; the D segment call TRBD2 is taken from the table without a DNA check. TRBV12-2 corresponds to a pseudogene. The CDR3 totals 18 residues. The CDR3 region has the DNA TGTGCAAGTCGCCAACAGCGGGAGGCCCCCGTCAGAGTCTACGAGCAGTACTTC. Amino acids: CASRQQREAPVRVYEQYF.

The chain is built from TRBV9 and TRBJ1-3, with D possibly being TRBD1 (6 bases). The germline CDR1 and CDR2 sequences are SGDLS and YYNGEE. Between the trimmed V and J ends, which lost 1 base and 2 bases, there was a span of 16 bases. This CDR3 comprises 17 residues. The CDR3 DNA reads TGTGCCAGCAGCGTATTACAGGGACAAAGCCCTGGAAACACCATATATTTT. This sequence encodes CASSVLQGQSPGNTIYF.

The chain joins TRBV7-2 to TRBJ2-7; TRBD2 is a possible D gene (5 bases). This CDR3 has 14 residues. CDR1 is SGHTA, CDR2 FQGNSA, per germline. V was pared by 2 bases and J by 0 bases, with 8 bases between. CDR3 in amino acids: CASSLSRDSYEQYF. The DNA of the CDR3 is TGTGCCAGCAGCTTAAGCCGGGACTCCTACGAGCAGTACTTC.

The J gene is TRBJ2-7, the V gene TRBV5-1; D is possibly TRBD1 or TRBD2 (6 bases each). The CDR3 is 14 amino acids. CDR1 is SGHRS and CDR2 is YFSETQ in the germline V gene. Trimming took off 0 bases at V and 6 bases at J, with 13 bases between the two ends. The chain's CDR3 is CASSLEQGGGEQYF. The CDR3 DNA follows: TGCGCCAGCAGCTTGGAACAGGGAGGTGGCGAGCAGTACTTC.

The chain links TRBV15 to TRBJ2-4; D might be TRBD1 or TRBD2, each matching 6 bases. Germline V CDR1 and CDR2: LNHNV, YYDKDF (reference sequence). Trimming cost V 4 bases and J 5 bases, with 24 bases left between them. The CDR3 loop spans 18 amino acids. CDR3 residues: CATSTYKKGGGVQNIQYF. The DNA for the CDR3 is TGTGCCACCAGCACCTACAAGAAAGGGGGAGGCGTGCAAAACATTCAGTACTTC.

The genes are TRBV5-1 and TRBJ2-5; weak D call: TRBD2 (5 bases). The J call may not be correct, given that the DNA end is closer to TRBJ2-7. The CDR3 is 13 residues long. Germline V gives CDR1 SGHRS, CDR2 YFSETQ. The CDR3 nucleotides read TGCGCCAGCAGCTTAGAGGGAGTCTACGAGCAGTACTTC. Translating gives CASSLEGVYEQYF.

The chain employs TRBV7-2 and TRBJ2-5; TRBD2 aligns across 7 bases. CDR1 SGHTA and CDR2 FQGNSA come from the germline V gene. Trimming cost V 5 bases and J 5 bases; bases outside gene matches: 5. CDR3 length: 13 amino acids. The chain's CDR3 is CASSLGLGETQYF. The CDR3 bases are TGTGCCAGCAGCCTCGGACTAGGGGAGACCCAGTACTTC.